The rows below give T cell receptor beta chains drawn from one sample of a study of CXCR3-negative and CXCR3-positive naive CD8 T cells. Reanalyzing the 5' RACE reads, TCRdb keeps one entry per CDR3 protein, without DNA. The sample features thousands of distinct CDR3 sequences, with roughly 2.5% in its top ten. Material: naive CXCR3- CD8+ T cells from blood. The source is a human donor in good health. Some clones in this sample may be carry-over from other donors' samples. Both conserved end residues are part of each CDR3. The size entry is marked missing in some rows and otherwise reads once, few, many or a size class.

J gene	CDR3 length	V gene	clone size	CDR3 protein
TRBJ2-1	17	TRBV4-2	-	CASSLLLQSDSNNEQFF
TRBJ2-2	15	TRBV27	medium-sized	CASTDMPARSGELFF
TRBJ2-7	16	TRBV13	-	CASSPHIDRATYEQYF
TRBJ2-2	15	TRBV25-1	medium-sized	CASSSLHFNTGELFF
TRBJ1-5	16	TRBV6-2/TRBV6-3	-	CASSYMTPYSNQPQHF
TRBJ1-2	12	TRBV20-1	-	CSATGQWYGYTF
TRBJ1-2	14	TRBV13	-	CASSSPTGGDGYTF
TRBJ2-4	16	TRBV15	medium-sized	CATSRDASKSKNIQYF
TRBJ2-1	12	TRBV7-9	medium-sized	CASSFGEDEQFF
TRBJ2-1	17	TRBV6-5	-	CASSYPRNGQGAFEQFF
TRBJ1-2	14	TRBV5-6	-	CASSSGTGGYGYTF
TRBJ2-4	15	TRBV15	medium-sized	CATSTETRAKNIQYF
TRBJ2-3	13	TRBV4-2	-	CASSQTGTDTQYF
TRBJ1-2	14	TRBV20-1	medium-sized	CSARAASRSYGYTF
TRBJ2-3	16	TRBV7-9	medium-sized	CASSTNRGQSTDTQYF
TRBJ2-7	11	TRBV6-2/TRBV6-3	-	CASSNGYEQYF
TRBJ2-3	16	TRBV14	-	CASSQSWQRLTDTQYF
TRBJ2-7	14	TRBV29-1	medium-sized	CSVVGTGDSYEQYF
TRBJ2-5	16	TRBV5-1	-	CASSLDGLAGVETQYF
TRBJ2-1	18	TRBV29-1	-	CSVEGLAGGMGSYNEQFF
TRBJ1-5	15	TRBV14	medium-sized	CASSQDRVSNQPQHF
TRBJ2-3	16	TRBV29-1	medium-sized	CSVRARRREDTDTQYF